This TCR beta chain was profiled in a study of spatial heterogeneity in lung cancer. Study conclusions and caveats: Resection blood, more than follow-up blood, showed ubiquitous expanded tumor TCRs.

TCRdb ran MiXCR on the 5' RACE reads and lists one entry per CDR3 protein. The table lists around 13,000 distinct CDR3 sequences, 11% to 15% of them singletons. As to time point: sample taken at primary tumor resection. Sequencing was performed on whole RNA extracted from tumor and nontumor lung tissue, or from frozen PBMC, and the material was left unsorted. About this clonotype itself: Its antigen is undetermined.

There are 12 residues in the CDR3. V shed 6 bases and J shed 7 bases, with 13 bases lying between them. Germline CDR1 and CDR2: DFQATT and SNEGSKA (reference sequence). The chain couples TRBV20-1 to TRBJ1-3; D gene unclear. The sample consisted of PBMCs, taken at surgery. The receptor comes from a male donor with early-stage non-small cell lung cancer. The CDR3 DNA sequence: TGCAGTGCGCGGGGTATTGGGAACACCATATATTTT. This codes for CSARGIGNTIYF.